Shown below are 6 T cell receptor beta chains from a single sample sequenced in a study of cytomegalovirus exposure and HLA in healthy donors. PCR was performed using 60 Vbeta and 13 Jbeta primers. Assay: immunoSEQ multiplex PCR; the TCRdb copy retains only in-frame clones and omits some. The sample includes about 150,000 clones. Sequenced sample: PBMCs. The source is a woman aged 50 to 60 in good health and CMV-seronegative.

The rearrangement joins TRBV18 to TRBJ1-3, with D hard to call. V was pared by 3 bases and J by 2 bases, with 5 bases between. This CDR3 comprises 13 residues. CDR1 is KGHSH and CDR2 is LQKENI in the germline V gene. This CDR3 reads CASSPSPGNTIYF. The CDR3 DNA sequence: TGTGCCAGCTCACCTAGCCCTGGAAACACCATATATTTT.

The chain links TRBV4-1 to TRBJ1-4; 7 positions match TRBD1. The germline gives CDR1 MGHRA, CDR2 YSYEKL. V lost 0 bases to trimming and J lost 7 bases; unmatched junction nucleotides: 2. CDR3 size: 14 residues. The CDR3 loop is CASSQDRGAEKLFF. CDR3 nucleotide sequence: TGCGCCAGCAGCCAAGACAGGGGGGCTGAAAAACTGTTTTTT.

The chain recombines TRBV9 with TRBJ1-5; D gene unclear. CDR1 is SGDLS, CDR2 YYNGEE, per germline. V lost 0 bases and J 10 bases, leaving 14 bases between the germline ends. The CDR3 contains 14 residues. CDR3: CASSVVDSLGPQHF. As DNA, the CDR3 is TGTGCCAGCAGCGTAGTTGACTCCCTTGGCCCCCAGCATTTT.

V is TRBV6-6 and J is TRBJ2-7; D possibly corresponds to TRBD2 (6 bases). The CDR3 is 13 amino acids. Trimming removed 6 bases at V and 7 bases at J, with 16 bases between. Germline V gene lookup returns CDR1 MNHNY and CDR2 SVGAGI (reference sequence). CDR3: CASSGAGTGEQYF. CDR3 nucleotide sequence: TGTGCCAGCAGCGGGGCGGGGACGGGGGAGCAGTACTTC.

As regards this clone: One end of the junction fails to match germline, which may point to a read error. The chain couples TRBV10-3 to TRBJ2-3; TRBD2 matches 10 bases. The CDR3 runs to 15 residues. Germline CDR1 reads ENHRY; CDR2 reads SYGVKD. The CDR3: CAISGLAVSTDTQYF. The CDR3 coding sequence is TGTGCCATTAGTGGACTAGCGGTTAGCACAGATACGCAGTATTTT.

The rearrangement uses TRBV7-9 and TRBJ2-1; D is uncertain. The germline V gene has CDR1 SEHNR and CDR2 FQNEAQ (reference sequence). V shed 5 bases and J shed 0 bases, with 8 bases lying between them. The CDR3 covers 14 residues. CDR3 sequence (DNA): TGTGCCAGCAGCCCCAAGCCCTCCTACAATGAGCAGTTCTTC. Its protein is CASSPKPSYNEQFF.